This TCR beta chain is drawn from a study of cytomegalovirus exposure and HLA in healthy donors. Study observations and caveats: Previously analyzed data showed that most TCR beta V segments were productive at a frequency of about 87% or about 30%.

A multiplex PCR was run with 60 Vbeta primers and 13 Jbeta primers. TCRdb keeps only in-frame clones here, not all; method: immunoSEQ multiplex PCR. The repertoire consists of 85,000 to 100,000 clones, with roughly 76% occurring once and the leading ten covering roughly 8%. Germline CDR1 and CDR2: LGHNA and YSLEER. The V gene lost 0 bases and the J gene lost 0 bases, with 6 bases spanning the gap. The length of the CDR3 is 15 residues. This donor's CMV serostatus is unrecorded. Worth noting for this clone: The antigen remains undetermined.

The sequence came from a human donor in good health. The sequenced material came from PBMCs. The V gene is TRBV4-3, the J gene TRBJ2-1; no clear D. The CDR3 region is CASSQESISYNEQFF. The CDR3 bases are TGCGCCAGCAGCCAAGAGAGCATCTCCTACAATGAGCAGTTCTTC.